The 10 T cell receptor beta chains in this list originate from one sample, sequenced in a study of cytomegalovirus exposure and HLA in healthy donors. The PCR ran on 60 Vbeta and 13 Jbeta primers. Generated by immunoSEQ multiplex PCR, the TCRdb table keeps only in-frame clones and is missing some. The repertoire holds about 140,000 clones, with around four fifths as singletons. Sequencing was carried out using PBMCs. These receptor sequences come from a female donor in good health and CMV-seronegative.

The V gene is TRBV28, the J gene TRBJ2-1, with D possibly being TRBD2 (7 bases). Per the germline V gene, CDR1 is MDHEN and CDR2 is SYDVKM. This CDR3 has 16 residues. The V gene lost 7 bases and the J gene lost 0 bases, with 16 bases spanning the gap. CDR3 coding DNA: TGTGCCAGCATCCTCGGGGGGCCTCGCTCCTACAATGAGCAGTTCTTC. Translated: CASILGGPRSYNEQFF.

As concerns this clone: This sample also contains other DNA sequences that code for the same CDR3. V is TRBV6-1 and J is TRBJ1-5, with 8 bases matching TRBD1. Germline V gene data show CDR1 as MNHNS and CDR2 as SASEGT. The CDR3 loop spans 15 amino acids. V was clipped by 3 bases and J by 5 bases; unmatched bases: 6. CDR3 in DNA: TGTGCCAGCAGTGAGGCAGGGGGCCGATATCAGCCCCAGCATTTT. This sequence encodes CASSEAGGRYQPQHF.

The chain is built from TRBV5-1 and TRBJ2-1; the match to TRBD2 covers 9 bases. Trimming took 4 bases from V and 11 from J; bases not matched to a gene: 10. Germline V CDR1 and CDR2: SGHRS, YFSETQ. There are 14 residues in the CDR3. As DNA, the CDR3 is TGCGCCAGCAGCGTCGGGACTAGCCCTATAAAGCAGTTCTTC. Translated, it gives CASSVGTSPIKQFF. Variable domain in full (rest from reference TRBV5-1 and TRBJ2-1): KAGVTQTPRYLIKTRGQQVTLSCSPISGHRSVSWYQQTPGQGLQFLFEYFSETQRNKGNFPGRFSGRQFSNSRSEMNVSTLELGDSALYLCASSVGTSPIKQFFGPGTRLTVL.

The V call is TRBV5-4, the J call TRBJ2-7; 10 positions match TRBD1. This CDR3 contains 16 residues. The ends lost 4 bases at V and 0 bases at J; junction bases unmatched: 7. Per germline, CDR1 SGHNT and CDR2 YYREEE (reference sequence). CDR3 loop: CASSARRTGGSYEQYF. The DNA of the CDR3 is TGTGCCAGCAGCGCCCGAAGGACAGGGGGCTCCTACGAGCAGTACTTC.

The J gene is TRBJ1-1, the V gene TRBV28; D might be TRBD1 (6 bases). The CDR3 has 15 amino acids. The germline CDR1 and CDR2 sequences are MDHEN and SYDVKM. V was shortened by 5 bases and J by 3 bases, with 16 bases between the two germline ends. CDR3 amino acids: CASSERTGYDTEAFF. CDR3 bases: TGTGCCAGCAGTGAAAGAACAGGGTACGACACTGAAGCTTTCTTT. Variable domain in full (rest from reference TRBV28 and TRBJ1-1): DVKVTQSSRYLVKRTGEKVFLECVQDMDHENMFWYRQDPGLGLRLIYFSYDVKMKEKGDIPEGYSVSREKKERFSLILESASTNQTSMYLCASSERTGYDTEAFFGQGTRLTVV.

The V call is TRBV9, the J call TRBJ2-3; 12 bases are shared with TRBD2. The CDR3 consists of 18 residues. CDR1 SGDLS and CDR2 YYNGEE come from the germline V gene. Unmatched junction bases numbered 13, after V lost 3 bases and J lost 5 bases. CDR3 in DNA: TGTGCCAGCAGCGCGACTAGCGGGGGATTGGCTCTCAAAGATACGCAGTATTTT. It encodes CASSATSGGLALKDTQYF.

CDR3 protein: CASSLSQGAYTDTQYF. As DNA, the CDR3 is TGTGCCAGCAGCTTATCCCAGGGCGCCTACACAGATACGCAGTATTTT. The J gene is TRBJ2-3, the V gene TRBV11-1; D might be TRBD1 (5 bases). V lost 2 bases and J lost 2, with 14 bases in between. Germline V CDR1 and CDR2: SGHAT, FQDESV (reference sequence). This CDR3 comprises 16 residues.

The chain carries TRBV15 and TRBJ1-3, with a tentative D call TRBD1 (5 bases). The CDR3 sequence is 17 residues long. The germline gives CDR1 LNHNV, CDR2 YYDKDF (reference sequence). V lost 0 bases, J lost 3 bases, and 15 bases lay in between. The CDR3 DNA sequence: TGTGCCACCAGCAGAGATGCGGGGGAACTTAGTGGAAACACCATATATTTT. It specifies CATSRDAGELSGNTIYF.

This clone came up a few times. This chain links TRBV6-1 with TRBJ1-6; unclear D gene. V lost 5 bases, J lost 7 bases, and 15 bases lay in between. Germline values: CDR1 MNHNS, CDR2 SASEGT. This CDR3 spans 15 amino acids. In DNA form, the CDR3 reads TGTGCCAGCAGTATCCGGGCCGGGGAGAATTCACCCCTCCACTTT. Protein sequence: CASSIRAGENSPLHF.

The rearrangement links TRBV7-6 to TRBJ2-2; TRBD2 is a possible D gene (6 bases). V was trimmed by 2 bases and J by 3 bases, leaving 13 bases between them. The germline V gene has CDR1 SGHVS and CDR2 FNYEAQ. CDR3 length: 16 amino acids. CDR3 in amino acids: CASSLQGLRDTGELFF. CDR3 sequence (DNA): TGTGCCAGCAGCTTACAGGGACTTCGAGACACCGGGGAGCTGTTTTTT.